A single sample gave rise to the 30 T cell receptor beta chains below, sequenced in a study of blood T cell repertoires in COVID-19. Sequencing was performed with immunoSEQ multiplex PCR; in TCRdb, only in-frame clones are kept and a portion is missing. The data contain 110,000 or so clones, about nine tenths of them seen just once; the ten biggest clones take up about 8%. Sequenced: peripheral blood. These receptors came from a man in his 70s who had recovered from COVID-19.

The chain recombines TRBV9 with TRBJ1-1; 10 positions agree with TRBD1. This CDR3 is built from 15 residues. Germline CDR1 is SGDLS and CDR2 is YYNGEE. The junction had 13 bases not matched to a gene; V was cut back by 4 bases and J by 10 bases. The CDR3 spells CASSSTGTGEGGAFF. In DNA form, the CDR3 reads TGTGCCAGCAGCTCCACCGGGACAGGGGAAGGGGGAGCTTTCTTT.

The chain combines TRBV9 with TRBJ2-1, with TRBD2 matching 10 bases. CDR3 length: 14 residues. Looked up from germline, CDR1 is SGDLS and CDR2 is YYNGEE. V was pared by 4 bases and J by 7 bases, with 5 bases of the junction left unmatched. The CDR3 nucleotides read TGTGCCAGCAGCCCGGGACTAGCGTTAAATGAGCAGTTCTTC. Residues: CASSPGLALNEQFF.

V usage is TRBV5-1 and J usage is TRBJ2-5, with TRBD2 matching over 9 bases. Trimming took 0 bases from V and 2 from J; bases not matched to a gene: 8. CDR1 is SGHRS, CDR2 YFSETQ, per germline. The CDR3 contains 17 residues. Here the CDR3 reads CASSLGKGAGGQETQYF. The DNA of the CDR3 is TGCGCCAGCAGCTTGGGGAAAGGCGCGGGGGGGCAAGAGACCCAGTACTTC.

The table lists this clone with a few counts. The chain carries TRBV12-3 or TRBV12-4 and TRBJ1-2; D is perhaps TRBD1 (6 bases). The ends were cut back, 5 bases at V and 4 bases at J, with 8 bases in the middle. CDR3 size: 12 residues. The chain's CDR3 is CASSADSYGYTF. The CDR3 DNA sequence: TGTGCCAGCAGTGCGGACAGCTATGGCTACACCTTC.

The chain uses TRBV10-3 and TRBJ1-4; D remains unclear. Germline V lookup: CDR1 ENHRY, CDR2 SYGVKD. With 7 bases removed from V and 3 bases from J, the gap between germline ends came to 9 bases. The CDR3 loop spans 13 amino acids. CDR3 bases: TGTGCCATCACCGGAGGAGCTAATGAAAAACTGTTTTTT. Its protein product is CAITGGANEKLFF.

The chain combines TRBV6-6 with TRBJ2-2; D call uncertain. Per the germline V gene, CDR1 is MNHNY and CDR2 is SVGAGI (reference sequence). V lost 4 bases and J 2 bases, leaving 5 bases between the germline ends. This CDR3 has 13 residues. For the CDR3, the DNA is TGTGCCAGCAGTTTCCTAAACACCGGGGAGCTGTTTTTT. Translation: CASSFLNTGELFF.

This clone was seen a handful of times. J is TRBJ2-2 and V is TRBV5-1, with 7 bases lining up with TRBD1. V shed 0 bases, J shed 3 bases, and the junction held 2 bases outside the gene matches. The CDR3 consists of 15 residues. Germline CDR1 SGHRS, CDR2 YFSETQ. The CDR3 loop is CASSLAGTDTGELFF. The CDR3 region has the DNA TGCGCCAGCAGCTTGGCCGGGACAGACACCGGGGAGCTGTTTTTT.

This chain uses TRBV5-4 with TRBJ2-7; 11 bases align to TRBD2. Germline CDR1 is SGHNT and CDR2 is YYREEE (reference sequence). The ends lost 0 bases at V and 2 bases at J; junction bases unmatched: 1. This CDR3 contains 15 residues. This CDR3 is CASSLGTSGPYEQYF. The CDR3 bases are TGTGCCAGCAGCTTGGGGACTAGCGGGCCCTACGAGCAGTACTTC.

The CDR3 DNA is TGTGCCAGCAGCCCCACTAGCGGGGGGGCCGCCTACAATGAGCAGTTCTTC. Protein: CASSPTSGGAAYNEQFF. The J gene is TRBJ2-1, the V gene TRBV7-6, with TRBD2 matching over 13 bases. Germline values: CDR1 SGHVS, CDR2 FNYEAQ. V trimming: 5 bases; J trimming: 2 bases; junction bases outside the gene matches: 6. CDR3 size: 17 residues.

The V call is TRBV13, the J call TRBJ1-1; the D gene is possibly TRBD1 (6 bases). Germline values: CDR1 PRHDT, CDR2 FYEKMQ (reference sequence). Trimming stripped 0 bases from V and 4 bases from J, with 12 bases between. This CDR3 comprises 15 residues. CDR3 nucleotide sequence: TGTGCCAGCAGCTTAGGCGGACAGAGGGGCACTGAAGCTTTCTTT. Translation gives CASSLGGQRGTEAFF.

The chain recombines TRBV27 with TRBJ2-1; 10 nucleotides agree with TRBD2. Germline V gene sequence: CDR1 MNHEY, CDR2 SMNVEV (reference sequence). The CDR3 runs to 17 residues. Unmatched junction bases numbered 10, after V lost 2 bases and J lost 6 bases. CDR3: CASSLRGTSVSGNEQFF. In DNA, the CDR3 is TGTGCCAGCAGTTTAAGGGGGACTAGCGTGTCGGGCAATGAGCAGTTCTTC.

The J gene is TRBJ2-2, the V gene TRBV6-5, with 7 positions matching TRBD1. Trimming removed 7 bases from V and 4 bases from J; junction bases left unmatched: 9. Germline-derived CDR1 and CDR2 are MNHEY and SVGAGI. The CDR3 runs 15 residues. The CDR3 nucleotides are TGTGCCAGCAACAGAAAGGGGGCGAGCACCGGGGAGCTGTTTTTT. This translates into CASNRKGASTGELFF.

The chain carries TRBV7-2 and TRBJ2-3, with a tentative D call TRBD2 (5 bases). V dropped 3 bases and J dropped 5 bases, with 12 bases sitting between them. Germline loops: CDR1 SGHTA, CDR2 FQGNSA. CDR3 length equals 14 residues. The CDR3 protein is CASSLGRGGDTQYF. The CDR3 coding sequence is TGTGCCAGCAGCTTGGGAAGAGGAGGAGATACGCAGTATTTT.

In this sample, this clone turned up once. CDR3 sequence: CASSVGGRSGELFF. CDR3 coding DNA: TGTGCCAGCAGCGTTGGAGGTCGTAGCGGGGAGCTGTTTTTT. The chain links TRBV9 to TRBJ2-2; D is possibly TRBD2 (5 bases). Per germline, CDR1 SGDLS and CDR2 YYNGEE. The CDR3 covers 14 residues. V lost 2 bases, J lost 7 bases, and 12 bases lay in between.

A single count supports this clone. The chain is built from TRBV6-6 and TRBJ2-5; possible D gene TRBD1, 5 bases. In germline, CDR1 is MNHNY, CDR2 SVGAGI (reference sequence). There are 15 residues in the CDR3. V shed 1 base and J shed 4 bases, with 13 bases lying between them. The CDR3 reads CASSYLGPYGETQYF. DNA for the CDR3: TGTGCCAGCAGTTACTTGGGGCCCTACGGAGAGACCCAGTACTTC.

V and J are TRBV23-1 and TRBJ1-6, with no clear D. TRBV23-1 is an ORF; its function is uncertain. Trimming took off 3 bases at V and 9 bases at J, with 9 bases between the two ends. The CDR3 loop spans 13 amino acids. This chain's CDR3 is CASSQAGTSPLHF. The DNA for the CDR3 is TGCGCCAGCAGTCAGGCGGGAACTTCACCCCTCCACTTT.

This sequence joins TRBV29-1 and TRBJ2-1; D is perhaps TRBD1 (6 bases). Germline CDR1 is SQVTM and CDR2 is ANQGSEA. This CDR3 contains 12 residues. Trimming stripped 4 bases from V and 8 bases from J, with 12 bases between. The CDR3 sequence is CSVGFPGDEQFF. In DNA form, the CDR3 reads TGCAGCGTTGGATTTCCAGGGGATGAGCAGTTCTTC.

This clone was seen once. The V call is TRBV28, the J call TRBJ1-4; D may be TRBD1 (5 bases). Germline loops: CDR1 MDHEN, CDR2 SYDVKM. The CDR3 is made up of 16 amino acids. Between the trimmed V and J ends, which lost 2 bases and 8 bases, there was a span of 18 bases. CDR3 DNA: TGTGCCAGCAGTTTAAAGGCAGGGTCTCGGGAGGAAAAACTGTTTTTT. Its protein product is CASSLKAGSREEKLFF.

The J gene is TRBJ2-5, the V gene TRBV24-1, with TRBD1 identical over 11 bases. V lost 3 bases and J lost 4; bases outside the gene matches: 9. Looked up from germline, CDR1 is KGHDR and CDR2 is SFDVKD. CDR3 length: 17 amino acids. The CDR3 DNA sequence: TGTGCCACCAGTGATCCTTCAGGACAGGGGGCTTTAGAGACCCAGTACTTC. Amino acids: CATSDPSGQGALETQYF.

This clone was counted once. This chain uses TRBV5-6 with TRBJ2-7, with D unresolved. Germline CDR1 SGHDT, CDR2 YYEEEE. V lost 1 base, J lost 2 bases, and 10 bases lay in between. There are 14 residues in the CDR3. CDR3 residues: CASSLFVSAYEQYF. As DNA, the CDR3 is TGTGCCAGCAGCTTGTTTGTCAGCGCCTACGAGCAGTACTTC.

The genes are TRBV11-2 and TRBJ2-7, with 12 positions matching TRBD1. This CDR3 is built from 15 residues. V was clipped by 5 bases and J by 6 bases; unmatched bases: 8. The V gene's germline CDR1 is SGHAT and CDR2 FQNNGV. The CDR3 protein is CASSRPGTGGVEQYF. CDR3 DNA sequence: TGTGCCAGCAGCCGTCCCGGGACAGGGGGCGTCGAGCAGTACTTC.

The chain employs TRBV6-5 and TRBJ1-4; 7 bases match TRBD1. The CDR3 has 13 residues. J gave up 5 bases and V 10 bases, and 7 bases lay outside the gene matches. Per germline, CDR1 MNHEY and CDR2 SVGAGI. Written as DNA, the CDR3 is TGTGCCACCAGAACAGGGGACAATGAAAAACTGTTTTTT. Translation: CATRTGDNEKLFF.

The chain has TRBV7-4 and TRBJ2-4, with D unresolved. The V gene lost 1 base and the J gene lost 0 bases, with 10 bases spanning the gap. The germline CDR1 and CDR2 sequences are SGHVT and SQSDAQ. This CDR3 comprises 16 residues. In nucleotides, the CDR3 is TGTGCCAGCAGCTTAGAAGGAGATCTAGCCAAAAACATTCAGTACTTC. Encoded protein: CASSLEGDLAKNIQYF.

The chain employs TRBV28 and TRBJ1-2; D is perhaps TRBD1 (6 bases). The CDR3 runs to 16 residues. Trimming removed 7 bases at V and 0 bases at J, with 18 bases between. Germline assignment: CDR1 MDHEN and CDR2 SYDVKM. CDR3 residues: CASTPGGAQANYGYTF. The CDR3 DNA reads TGTGCCAGCACCCCGGGGGGCGCCCAAGCTAACTATGGCTACACCTTC.

The chain is built from TRBV5-1 and TRBJ2-7, with 9 bases matching TRBD2. Per germline, CDR1 SGHRS and CDR2 YFSETQ. V trimming: 0 bases; J trimming: 2 bases; junction bases outside the gene matches: 12. This CDR3 has 18 amino acids. CDR3 nucleotide sequence: TGCGCCAGCAGCTTGGAGGCTAGCGGGGACATAATTCCCTACGAGCAGTACTTC. Translating gives CASSLEASGDIIPYEQYF. The full variable domain, its missing parts supplied by reference TRBV5-1 and TRBJ2-7, is KAGVTQTPRYLIKTRGQQVTLSCSPISGHRSVSWYQQTPGQGLQFLFEYFSETQRNKGNFPGRFSGRQFSNSRSEMNVSTLELGDSALYLCASSLEASGDIIPYEQYFGPGTRLTVT.

This clone appeared a few times. The chain has TRBV28 and TRBJ1-5; D call uncertain. This CDR3 is 10 amino acids long. Germline values: CDR1 MDHEN, CDR2 SYDVKM. V was trimmed by 7 bases and J by 7 bases, leaving 5 bases between them. The CDR3 here is CASNRQPQHF. CDR3 coding DNA: TGTGCCAGCAACCGGCAGCCCCAGCATTTT.

This clone appeared a single time. This chain joins TRBV7-9 and TRBJ1-1, with TRBD1 matching over 8 bases. The J segment lost 4 bases and the V segment lost 5 bases, leaving 6 bases of the junction unmatched. CDR1 and CDR2 (germline): SEHNR, FQNEAQ (reference sequence). This CDR3 spans 14 amino acids. This chain's CDR3 is CASSLGQGFTEAFF. The CDR3 coding sequence is TGTGCCAGCAGCCTTGGACAGGGTTTCACTGAAGCTTTCTTT.

A few counts support this clone. The chain employs TRBV7-2 and TRBJ2-7, with a weak D call TRBD1 (7 bases). The CDR3 runs to 17 residues. Trimming removed 0 bases at V and 1 base at J, with 16 bases between. Germline assignment: CDR1 SGHTA and CDR2 FQGNSA. As DNA, the CDR3 is TGTGCCAGCAGCTTAGCGCTGGTACAGGGGACTTCCTACGAGCAGTACTTC. The encoded protein is CASSLALVQGTSYEQYF.

The chain links TRBV5-1 to TRBJ1-2; the match to TRBD1 covers 8 bases. The length of the CDR3 is 14 residues. J was trimmed by 9 bases and V by 0 bases; bases with no gene match: 7. Germline values: CDR1 SGHRS, CDR2 YFSETQ. This chain's CDR3 is CASSLGLQGASYTF. CDR3 nucleotide sequence: TGCGCCAGCAGCTTGGGGCTGCAGGGGGCGAGCTACACCTTC.

The chain links TRBV18 to TRBJ1-1, with D perhaps matching TRBD1 (6 bases). Trimming took 4 bases from V and 3 from J, leaving 12 bases between them. This CDR3 region has 14 residues. The germline V gene has CDR1 KGHSH and CDR2 LQKENI. CDR3 region: CASSLTGFDTEAFF. CDR3 coding DNA: TGTGCCAGCTCACTTACAGGGTTTGACACTGAAGCTTTCTTT.